The T cell receptor beta chain under discussion was sequenced for a study of PD-1 blockade in classical Hodgkin lymphoma (TCRdb year 2020). For the wider study: Nivolumab dosing was 3 mg/kg intravenously every 2 weeks, continuing until either disease progression or unacceptable toxicity. The study used TCR beta sequencing and CyTOF to define a peripheral blood immune signature of response to PD-1 blockade in classical Hodgkin lymphoma.

Genomic DNA was isolated using the Qiagen DNeasy kit from unsorted PBMCs as well as from negatively selected CD4+ and CD8+ fractions. Amplification of TCR beta CDR3 regions was done by immunoSEQ multiplex PCR with primers that anneal to V and J segments. A synthetic immune receptor repertoire was used to minimize amplification bias, and remaining bias was computationally removed after sequencing. The source study handled its data this way. Repertoire diversity was quantified as the Shannon entropy index using custom Python scripts. Unsorted, CD4+ and CD8+ repertoires were examined separately, except in combined analyses, for which CD4+ and CD8+ sequences were merged in silico. A clone counted as expanded when the clone's frequency after treatment rose at least 2-fold relative to C1D1, and clones undetected at baseline were given a pseudocount of 0.5. Clones with 0 or 1 copy at C1D1 were defined as singleton clones, while clones with 2 or more copies were defined as non-singleton clones. Clones expanded in unsorted samples were labelled as CD4+, CD8+ or unknown by matching protein sequences in sorted samples from the same patient. Diversity changes from C1D1 to C4D1 were tested in paired samples using Wilcoxon tests. The table comes from immuneACCESS by way of TCRdb, which keeps in-frame sequences with V and J called. Part of the clones is missing from these tables; in studies checked, under half for an unresolved V gene and the rest for unknown reasons. The V and J calls and clone size come from that table; D and trimming were worked out from the DNA. Recorded for this sample are roughly 28,000 clones; roughly 70% of them occurred a single time. The ten biggest clones cover more than 25% of the sample.

Comments on this clone: Which antigen it targets is not known. Base qualities are missing; no much larger clone stands one base away.

V is shortened by 4 bases, J by 8 bases, and the region joining them spans 11 bases. The germline V gene encodes CDR1 MGHDK and CDR2 SYGVNS. The CDR3 spans 12 residues, from the cysteine through the phenylalanine. This entry keeps only the CDR3 DNA: 36 bases, framed from base 1. The sample's time point label is to be understood as: cycle 2 day 1 (C2D1) of nivolumab. All trial patients had relapsed after autologous stem cell transplantation, with cohorts A, B and C differing in prior brentuximab vedotin exposure. The trial cohort comprised some 60 patients with relapsed/refractory classical Hodgkin lymphoma whose best overall responses were complete response, partial response or progressive disease. Trial patients were treated with single-agent nivolumab in the multi-cohort phase II CheckMate 205 trial. An independent review committee assessed best overall response by applying the 2007 International Working Group response criteria. PBMCs from the trial were collected at three points: immediately before nivolumab initiation (C1D1), and during therapy at cycle 2 day 1 and cycle 4 day 1. After peripheral blood was drawn into 8 mL Vacutainer Cell Preparation Tubes, PBMCs were isolated by centrifugation and then cryopreserved.

The paper as a whole reports these results and caveats: By C4D1, a significant rise was seen in CD4+ TCR diversity but not in CD8+ TCR diversity (p=0.0027 vs p=0.16), and the rise was most apparent among complete responders (p=0.02). The study was limited to a single clinical trial cohort, and causes of repertoire differences, possibly disease activity or prior therapy, remained undefined. Newly diagnosed patients were reported to have lower baseline TCR diversity than healthy donors, and relapsed/refractory patients were reported to have lower baseline TCR diversity still. Baseline diversity similar to that of newly diagnosed patients was observed in trial patients achieving complete response, whereas significantly lower diversity was observed in partial responders and progressors. Patients starting nivolumab less than 1 year after ASCT had lower diversity and were excluded from later analyses to avoid confounding by immune reconstitution.

This TCR was sampled from a human donor with classical Hodgkin lymphoma. The sample was peripheral blood mononuclear cells (PBMCs), taken before the second cycle of nivolumab. The V and J segments used are TRBV25-1 and TRBJ1-2; the D segment could be TRBD1, given 6 matching bases. The CDR3 loop reads CASSGQVGGYTF. The DNA reads TGTGCCAGCAGTGGACAGGTTGGGGGCTACACCTTC.